A selection of T cell receptor beta chains follows, all from one sample in a study of CD4 T cells in relation to SARS-CoV-2 and coronaviruses. Assay used: immunoSEQ multiplex PCR; TCRdb lists only in-frame clones, some missing. The table shows roughly 20,000 clones, with less than 85% occurring only once. No antigens are known for them. Sequencing input: CD4+ T cells from PBMCs, cultured in vitro. These TCRs come from a human donor in good health. Each CDR3 is given without its conserved first and last residue. Fields, in order: CDR3 length, D gene, V gene, CDR3 protein. A D gene is named only where the DNA matches it firmly.

CDR3 length: 11; D gene: -; V gene: TRBV30; CDR3 protein: AWSPDGGTEAF
CDR3 length: 11; D gene: -; V gene: TRBV29-1; CDR3 protein: SVRTAYNSPLH
CDR3 length: 13; D gene: TRBD1; V gene: TRBV28; CDR3 protein: ASSHYRGGNTEAF
CDR3 length: 12; D gene: -; V gene: TRBV25-1; CDR3 protein: ASSDVVQRYGYT
CDR3 length: 13; D gene: TRBD2; V gene: TRBV10-3; CDR3 protein: AAGTSGSNTGELF
CDR3 length: 13; D gene: TRBD1; V gene: TRBV11-2; CDR3 protein: ASSTRDRGNTEAF
CDR3 length: 13; D gene: TRBD2; V gene: TRBV11-2; CDR3 protein: ASSPGLAGVHEQY
CDR3 length: 12; D gene: TRBD1; V gene: TRBV10-3; CDR3 protein: AIRGTGVPYEQY
CDR3 length: 11; D gene: -; V gene: TRBV7-9; CDR3 protein: ASSDSNTGELF
CDR3 length: 12; D gene: -; V gene: TRBV9; CDR3 protein: ASSVDVGKNIQY
CDR3 length: 13; D gene: -; V gene: TRBV4-2; CDR3 protein: ASSQDGGQGDAQF
CDR3 length: 13; D gene: -; V gene: TRBV13; CDR3 protein: ASSLGQGTVDGYT
CDR3 length: 12; D gene: -; V gene: TRBV20-1; CDR3 protein: SASSGDNNYGYT
CDR3 length: 9; D gene: -; V gene: TRBV7-9; CDR3 protein: AGEEDNEQF
CDR3 length: 14; D gene: -; V gene: TRBV27; CDR3 protein: ASSLSQGPYNSPLH